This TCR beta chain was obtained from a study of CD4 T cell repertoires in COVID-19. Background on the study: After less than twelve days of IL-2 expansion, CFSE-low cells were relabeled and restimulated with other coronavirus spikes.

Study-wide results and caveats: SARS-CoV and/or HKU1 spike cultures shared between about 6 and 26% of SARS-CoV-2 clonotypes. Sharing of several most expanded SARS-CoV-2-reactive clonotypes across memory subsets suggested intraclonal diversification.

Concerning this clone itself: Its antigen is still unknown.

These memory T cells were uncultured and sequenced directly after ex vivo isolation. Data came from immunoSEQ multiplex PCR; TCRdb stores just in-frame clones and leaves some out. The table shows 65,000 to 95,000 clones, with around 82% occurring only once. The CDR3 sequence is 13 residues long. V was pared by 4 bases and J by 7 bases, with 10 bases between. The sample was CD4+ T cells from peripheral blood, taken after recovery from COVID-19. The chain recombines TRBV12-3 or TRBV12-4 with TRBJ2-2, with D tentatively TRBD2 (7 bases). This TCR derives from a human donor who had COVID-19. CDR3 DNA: TGTGCCAGCAGTTCCGGGGGGCACGGGGAGCTGTTTTTT. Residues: CASSSGGHGELFF.